Below, one T cell receptor (beta chain) is given with its context. What this receptor recognizes is not known. No much larger clone is present one base from it, and per-base qualities are unavailable. These data are taken from a study of blood T cell repertoires in COVID-19 (dated by TCRdb to about 2020). About the investigation overall: Samples covering the acute and convalescent phases of COVID-19 were provided by collaborators in the United States, Italy and Spain. The material from the prospective study consisted of cDNA or gDNA derived from T cells, B-cell-depleted T cells, or PBMCs. Deeply sampled blood TCRbeta repertoires from subjects exposed to, actively infected with, or recovered from COVID-19 were included in the dataset. A freely available public database, intended as a resource for researchers studying the immune response to SARS-CoV-2, is where the repertoires were released. Samples were obtained from the ongoing ImmuneRACE study (first 160 participants) and from 950 to 1,500 subjects provided by 6 global collaborators. The sample metadata nearly always contained a de-identified subject ID, COVID-19 status, age in years and sex. Where HLA class I and class II types were available, the types were taken from metadata supplied by the sample provider, not from assay-based typing.

Collaborating institutions collected whole blood in K2EDTA tubes following their own protocols. For TCRbeta analysis, collaborators shipped samples as frozen whole blood, isolated PBMCs, or DNA extracted from either of those sample types. The paper's findings and limits, for the study overall: Clinical and demographic metadata were provided uncurated, with the amount varying by source and participant.

TCRbeta CDR3 regions were amplified from genomic DNA using the immunoSEQ Assay, a bias-controlled multiplex PCR. Processing in the source paper ran as follows. The number of nucleated cells in each sample was estimated by amplification of reference gene primers within the assay. Sequence reads were collapsed and filtered to measure the absolute abundance of every unique TCRbeta CDR3 rearrangement. For each sample, productive Simpson clonality was calculated as the square root of Simpson's diversity index over productive rearrangements. In its TCRdb copy, this immuneACCESS table keeps in-frame sequences only and misses some clones. Where compared with another copy, unresolved V genes explain less than half of these, and the others have no known cause. D and trimming were read from the DNA, whereas the V and J calls and clone size are those reported in that table. The sample has 18,000 or so clones on record, roughly 89% of them singletons. 10% to 15% of the sample is in the top ten clones.

Reading from cysteine to phenylalanine, the CDR3 counts 19 amino acids. Of the read, only the CDR3 DNA is kept; its 57 bases are in frame from base 1. CDR1 and CDR2 are drawn from the germline V gene: MNHEY, SVGEGT. A distance of 20 bases separates the germline ends of V and J, which lose 4 bases and 1 base respectively. The clonotype was recovered from a man between 60 and 70 years old with active COVID-19. Recombination linked TRBV6-2 or TRBV6-3 to TRBJ2-6; TRBD1 is possibly the D segment (5 matching bases). Sequenced sample: peripheral blood. For the CDR3, the sequence is CASSSRRPGIMSGANVLTF. The DNA is as follows: TGTGCCAGCAGTTCCCGACGTCCAGGGATAATGTCTGGGGCCAACGTCCTGACTTTC.